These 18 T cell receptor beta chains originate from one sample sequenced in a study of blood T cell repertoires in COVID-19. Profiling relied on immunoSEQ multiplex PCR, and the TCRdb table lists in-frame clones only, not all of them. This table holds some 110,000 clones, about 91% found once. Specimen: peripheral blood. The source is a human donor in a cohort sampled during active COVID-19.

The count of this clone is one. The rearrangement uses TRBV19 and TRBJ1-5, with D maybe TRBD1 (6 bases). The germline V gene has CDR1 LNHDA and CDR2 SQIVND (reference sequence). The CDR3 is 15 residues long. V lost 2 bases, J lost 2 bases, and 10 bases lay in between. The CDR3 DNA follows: TGTGCCAGTAGTATACAGGGGAGAGGCAATCAGCCCCAGCATTTT. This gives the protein CASSIQGRGNQPQHF.

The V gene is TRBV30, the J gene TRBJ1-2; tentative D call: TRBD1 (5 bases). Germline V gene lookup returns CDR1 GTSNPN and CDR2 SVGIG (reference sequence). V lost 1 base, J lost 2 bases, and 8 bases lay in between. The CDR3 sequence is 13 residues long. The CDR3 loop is CAWSAQGNYGYTF. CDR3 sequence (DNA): TGTGCCTGGAGTGCCCAGGGAAACTATGGCTACACCTTC.

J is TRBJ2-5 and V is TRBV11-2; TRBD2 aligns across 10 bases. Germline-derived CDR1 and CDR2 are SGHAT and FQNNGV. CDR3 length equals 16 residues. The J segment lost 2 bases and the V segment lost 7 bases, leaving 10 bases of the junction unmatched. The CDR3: CASTPWLAGDQETQYF. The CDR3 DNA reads TGTGCCAGCACCCCCTGGCTAGCGGGAGATCAAGAGACCCAGTACTTC.

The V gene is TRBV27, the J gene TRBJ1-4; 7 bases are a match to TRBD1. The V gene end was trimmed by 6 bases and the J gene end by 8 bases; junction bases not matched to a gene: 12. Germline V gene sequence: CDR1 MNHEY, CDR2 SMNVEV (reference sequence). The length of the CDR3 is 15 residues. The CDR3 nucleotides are TGTGCCAGCAGGAAGACTCAGGGGGTGGGGGAAAAACTGTTTTTT. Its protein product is CASRKTQGVGEKLFF.

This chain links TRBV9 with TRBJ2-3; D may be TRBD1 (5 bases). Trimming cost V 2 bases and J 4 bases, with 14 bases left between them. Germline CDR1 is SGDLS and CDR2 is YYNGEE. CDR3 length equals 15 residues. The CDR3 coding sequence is TGTGCCAGCAGCGTGGGGCGGACGAGCGCAGATACGCAGTATTTT. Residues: CASSVGRTSADTQYF.

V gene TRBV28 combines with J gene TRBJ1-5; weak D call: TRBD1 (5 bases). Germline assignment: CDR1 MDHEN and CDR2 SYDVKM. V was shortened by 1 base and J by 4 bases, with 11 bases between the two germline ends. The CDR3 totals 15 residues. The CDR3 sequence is CASSLSGLGNQPQHF. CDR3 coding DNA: TGTGCCAGCAGTTTATCAGGGTTGGGAAATCAGCCCCAGCATTTT.

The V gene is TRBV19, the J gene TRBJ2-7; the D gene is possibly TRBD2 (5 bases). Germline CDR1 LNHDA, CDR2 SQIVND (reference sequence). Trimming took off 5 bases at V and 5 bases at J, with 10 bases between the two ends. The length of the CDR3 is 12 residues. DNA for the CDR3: TGTGCCAGTAGTGGAGCGGAAAACGAGCAGTACTTC. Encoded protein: CASSGAENEQYF.

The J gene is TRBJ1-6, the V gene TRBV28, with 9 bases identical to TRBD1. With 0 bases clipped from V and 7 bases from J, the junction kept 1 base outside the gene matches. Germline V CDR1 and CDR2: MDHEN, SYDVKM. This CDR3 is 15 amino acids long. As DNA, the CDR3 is TGTGCCAGCAGTTTATGGGACAGGGGAAATTCACCCCTCCACTTT. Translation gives CASSLWDRGNSPLHF.

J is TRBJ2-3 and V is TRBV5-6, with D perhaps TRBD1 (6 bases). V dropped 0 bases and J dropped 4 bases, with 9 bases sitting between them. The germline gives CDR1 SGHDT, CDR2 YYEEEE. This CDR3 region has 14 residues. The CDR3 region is CASSLEQGSDTQYF. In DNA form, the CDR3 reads TGTGCCAGCAGCTTGGAACAGGGTTCAGATACGCAGTATTTT.

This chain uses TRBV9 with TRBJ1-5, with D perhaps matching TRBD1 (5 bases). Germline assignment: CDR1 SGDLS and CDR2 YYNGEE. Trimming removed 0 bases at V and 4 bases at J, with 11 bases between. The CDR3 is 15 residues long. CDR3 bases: TGTGCCAGCAGCGTAGGTGTGGGGCCGAATCAGCCCCAGCATTTT. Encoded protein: CASSVGVGPNQPQHF.

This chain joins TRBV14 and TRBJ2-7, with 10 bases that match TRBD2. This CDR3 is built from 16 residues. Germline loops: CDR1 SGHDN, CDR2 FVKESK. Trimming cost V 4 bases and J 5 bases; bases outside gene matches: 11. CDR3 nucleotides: TGTGCCAGCAGCCGAGCAACTAGCGGGAAAACCCACGAGCAGTACTTC. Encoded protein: CASSRATSGKTHEQYF.

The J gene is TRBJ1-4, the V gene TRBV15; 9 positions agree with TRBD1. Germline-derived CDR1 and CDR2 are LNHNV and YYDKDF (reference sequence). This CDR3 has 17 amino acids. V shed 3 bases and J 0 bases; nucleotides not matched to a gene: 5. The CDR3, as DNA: TGTGCCACCAGCAGGGGACAGGGCTCTGCAACTAATGAAAAACTGTTTTTT. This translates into CATSRGQGSATNEKLFF.

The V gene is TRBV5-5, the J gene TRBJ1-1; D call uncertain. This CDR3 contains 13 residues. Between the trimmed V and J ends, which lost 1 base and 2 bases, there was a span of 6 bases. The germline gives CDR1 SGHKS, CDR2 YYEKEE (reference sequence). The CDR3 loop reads CASSLLSNTEAFF. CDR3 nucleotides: TGTGCCAGCAGCTTGCTTAGTAACACTGAAGCTTTCTTT.

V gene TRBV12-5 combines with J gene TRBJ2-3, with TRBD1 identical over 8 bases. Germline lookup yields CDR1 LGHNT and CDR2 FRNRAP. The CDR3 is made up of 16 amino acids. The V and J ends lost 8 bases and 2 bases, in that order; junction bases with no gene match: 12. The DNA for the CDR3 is TGTGCTAGTCGCCCCAATCAGGGGGCCCCCACAGATACGCAGTATTTT. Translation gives CASRPNQGAPTDTQYF.

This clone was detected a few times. CDR3 in DNA: TGTGCCAGCAGACCGACAGGGGGGAACACTGAAGCTTTCTTT. As protein: CASRPTGGNTEAFF. The chain couples TRBV7-9 to TRBJ1-1, with 9 bases fitting TRBD1. The CDR3 is 14 residues long. Germline V CDR1 and CDR2: SEHNR, FQNEAQ (reference sequence). With V trimmed by 6 bases and J by 1 base, 3 bases remained unmatched.

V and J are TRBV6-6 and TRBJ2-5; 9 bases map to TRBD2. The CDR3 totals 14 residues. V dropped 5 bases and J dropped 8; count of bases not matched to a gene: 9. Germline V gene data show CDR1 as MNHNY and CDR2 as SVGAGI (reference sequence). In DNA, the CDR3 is TGTGCCAGCAGTAGTGGACTAGCGCCTTATACCCAGTACTTC. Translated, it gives CASSSGLAPYTQYF.

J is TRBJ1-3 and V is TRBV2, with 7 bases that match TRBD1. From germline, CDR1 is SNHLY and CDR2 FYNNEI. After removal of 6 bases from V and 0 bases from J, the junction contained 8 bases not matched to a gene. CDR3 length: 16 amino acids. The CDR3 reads CASRVQGLYSGNTIYF. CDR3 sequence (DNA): TGTGCCAGCAGGGTACAGGGGCTCTACTCTGGAAACACCATATATTTT.

CDR3 in amino acids: CSGGQAETQYF. As DNA, the CDR3 is TGCAGTGGGGGACAGGCAGAGACCCAGTACTTC. The chain joins TRBV20-1 to TRBJ2-5, with TRBD1 identical over 8 bases. V dropped 7 bases and J dropped 4; count of bases not matched to a gene: 2. The CDR3 sequence is 11 residues long. The germline gives CDR1 DFQATT, CDR2 SNEGSKA (reference sequence).